The 31 T cell receptor beta chains below were found in one sample sequenced in a study of identical twins. Via MiXCR, TCRdb re-called the 5' RACE reads, giving one row per CDR3 protein. The sample yields hundreds of thousands of distinct CDR3 sequences, around 21% seen once. These sequences were also reported in another study, on T cells expressing NK-cell markers.

The sample taken for sequencing was PBMCs. The receptors stem from a woman aged 18-29 years in good health.

This clonotype was recorded at least ten times. The chain links TRBV30 to TRBJ1-5; TRBD1 is a possible D gene (6 bases). Germline V lookup: CDR1 GTSNPN, CDR2 SVGIG (reference sequence). The ends were cut back, 3 bases at V and 3 bases at J, with 9 bases in the middle. The CDR3 has 13 amino acids. In nucleotides, the CDR3 is TGTGCCTGGAGGGGGGACACCAATCAGCCCCAGCATTTT. It translates to CAWRGDTNQPQHF.

This clonotype appeared a few times. The V call is TRBV20-1, the J call TRBJ2-5, with a weak D call TRBD2 (5 bases). This CDR3 region has 17 residues. Per the germline V gene, CDR1 is DFQATT and CDR2 is SNEGSKA (reference sequence). Trimming cost V 5 bases and J 0 bases, with 22 bases left between them. This chain's CDR3 is CSAGSLLAEHNQETQYF. CDR3 nucleotides: TGCAGTGCTGGAAGCCTTCTAGCCGAACATAACCAAGAGACCCAGTACTTC.

This clonotype was seen a few times. The chain uses TRBV7-2 and TRBJ2-7, with 7 bases aligning to TRBD1. The CDR3 covers 16 residues. The J segment lost 1 base and the V segment lost 1 base, leaving 7 bases of the junction unmatched. Germline CDR1 reads SGHTA; CDR2 reads FQGNSA. This chain's CDR3 is CASSLDAGTASYEQYF. CDR3 in DNA: TGTGCCAGCAGCTTAGATGCAGGGACAGCATCCTACGAGCAGTACTTC. The full variable domain, completed using reference TRBV7-2 and TRBJ2-7, is GAGVSQSPSNKVTEKGKDVELRCDPISGHTALYWYRQSLGQGLEFLIYFQGNSAPDKSGLPSDRFSAERTGGSVSTLTIQRTQQEDSAVYLCASSLDAGTASYEQYFGPGTRLTVT.

This rearrangement joins TRBV7-9 to TRBJ2-6; a possible D gene is TRBD1 (5 bases). V was pared by 7 bases and J by 2 bases, with 6 bases between. The CDR3 extends over 13 amino acids. The germline V gene encodes CDR1 SEHNR and CDR2 FQNEAQ (reference sequence). CDR3 sequence reads: CASKGTGANVLTF. DNA for the CDR3: TGTGCCAGCAAGGGGACTGGGGCCAACGTCCTGACTTTC.

The rearrangement uses TRBV5-6 and TRBJ2-1; 7 bases align to TRBD1. CDR3 size: 15 residues. Germline V gene sequence: CDR1 SGHDT, CDR2 YYEEEE. Unmatched junction bases numbered 10, after V lost 4 bases and J lost 6 bases. The CDR3 loop reads CASSPGQIIVNEQFF. Here the CDR3 DNA reads TGTGCCAGCAGCCCGGGACAGATAATAGTCAATGAGCAGTTCTTC.

V usage is TRBV11-2 and J usage is TRBJ2-7, with a tentative D call TRBD1 (5 bases). The CDR3 extends over 17 amino acids. CDR1 and CDR2 (germline): SGHAT, FQNNGV. V lost 1 base and J 0 bases, leaving 16 bases between the germline ends. CDR3 in DNA: TGTGCCAGCAGCTTAGGAGGCAGGGCCCCTAACTCCTACGAGCAGTACTTC. Amino acids: CASSLGGRAPNSYEQYF.

This clonotype appeared a few times. The V and J genes are TRBV6-1 and TRBJ2-1, with TRBD2 matching over 8 bases. This CDR3 contains 15 residues. J was trimmed by 1 base and V by 7 bases; bases with no gene match: 6. Germline V gene lookup returns CDR1 MNHNS and CDR2 SASEGT. The CDR3 nucleotides are TGTGCCAGCACCCAGGCGGGGGGTTCCTACAATGAGCAGTTCTTC. It specifies CASTQAGGSYNEQFF.

This chain uses TRBV15 with TRBJ2-7; D possibly corresponds to TRBD1 (5 bases). CDR3 length equals 15 residues. The V and J ends lost 0 bases and 2 bases respectively, with 11 bases between them. CDR1 and CDR2 from the germline V gene are LNHNV and YYDKDF (reference sequence). This chain's CDR3 is CATSRDLGRAYEQYF. In nucleotides, the CDR3 is TGTGCCACCAGCAGAGATTTAGGCAGGGCCTACGAGCAGTACTTC.

This clonotype was observed a few times. The rearrangement joins TRBV5-1 to TRBJ2-5; possibly TRBD2 for D (5 bases). The CDR3 is 14 amino acids. Trimming removed 0 bases at V and 5 bases at J, with 11 bases between. Germline V CDR1 and CDR2: SGHRS, YFSETQ. Written as DNA, the CDR3 is TGCGCCAGCAGCTTGGTTCGGGGAACGGAGACCCAGTACTTC. Its protein is CASSLVRGTETQYF.

The J gene is TRBJ2-1, the V gene TRBV20-1; the match to TRBD2 covers 11 bases. This CDR3 has 13 residues. The V gene's germline CDR1 is DFQATT and CDR2 SNEGSKA (reference sequence). CDR3 DNA: TGCAGCTTTAGCGGGGGGGGATACAATGAGCAGTTCTTC. This encodes CSFSGGGYNEQFF.

The chain joins TRBV12-3 or TRBV12-4 to TRBJ1-2; 11 bases are shared with TRBD1. The CDR3 is made up of 14 amino acids. The V gene end was trimmed by 6 bases and the J gene end by 7 bases; junction bases not matched to a gene: 7. The CDR3, as DNA: TGTGCCAGCAGCCCGGGACAGGGGGTTGCTGGCTACACCTTC. Protein product: CASSPGQGVAGYTF.

This clonotype was picked up a small number of times. The rearrangement uses TRBV2 and TRBJ1-2, with D perhaps matching TRBD1 (5 bases). The CDR3 is 16 amino acids. Germline V lookup: CDR1 SNHLY, CDR2 FYNNEI. Trimming shortened V by 4 bases and J by 5 bases, and 20 bases separated the two germline ends. CDR3 DNA: TGTGCCAGCAGTGTCGGAAGACTTCAGGGACTATATGGCTACACCTTC. It specifies CASSVGRLQGLYGYTF.

This clonotype was seen more than once but under ten times. This CDR3 is CASAQGDTYNEQFF. CDR3 nucleotides: TGTGCCAGCGCCCAGGGGGATACATACAATGAGCAGTTCTTC. J is TRBJ2-1 and V is TRBV6-1; 7 nucleotides line up with TRBD1. The V gene end was trimmed by 8 bases and the J gene end by 4 bases; junction bases not matched to a gene: 8. The CDR3 covers 14 residues. The germline gives CDR1 MNHNS, CDR2 SASEGT.

Comments on this clonotype: Being one base from a much bigger clone, this may be a read error. V is TRBV20-1 and J is TRBJ2-7; D remains ambiguous. Germline CDR1 reads DFQATT; CDR2 reads SNEGSKA (reference sequence). The CDR3 runs to 13 residues. Trimming removed 5 bases at V and 5 bases at J, with 16 bases between. This chain's CDR3 is CSAVAPGGHEQYF. As DNA, the CDR3 is TGCAGTGCTGTAGCACCCGGCGGTCACGAGCAGTACTTC.

This clonotype has only a few counts. The rearrangement joins TRBV20-1 to TRBJ2-1; no clear D. V was cut by 0 bases and J by 6 bases, with 9 bases left in between. This CDR3 contains 13 residues. Germline CDR1 is DFQATT and CDR2 is SNEGSKA (reference sequence). The CDR3 loop reads CSARDIPSNEQFF. DNA of the CDR3: TGCAGTGCTAGAGACATACCCAGCAATGAGCAGTTCTTC.

This clonotype appeared once. The genes are TRBV18 and TRBJ2-7; no clear D gene. This CDR3 contains 12 residues. Germline V gene lookup returns CDR1 KGHSH and CDR2 LQKENI. Trimming shortened V by 2 bases and J by 6 bases, and 8 bases separated the two germline ends. The CDR3 reads CASSPSLGEQYF. The DNA of the CDR3 is TGTGCCAGCTCACCAAGTTTGGGCGAGCAGTACTTC.

V is TRBV29-1 and J is TRBJ1-1, with a possible D match to TRBD1 (6 bases). Germline loops: CDR1 SQVTM, CDR2 ANQGSEA. CDR3 length equals 12 residues. V was trimmed by 4 bases and J by 4 bases, leaving 10 bases between them. The DNA for the CDR3 is TGCAGCGTTGTTGAAGGGGGCACTGAAGCTTTCTTT. This sequence encodes CSVVEGGTEAFF. The whole variable domain, filled in from reference TRBV29-1 and TRBJ1-1, reads SAVISQKPSRDICQRGTSLTIQCQVDSQVTMMFWYRQQPGQSLTLIATANQGSEATYESGFVIDKFPISRPNLTFSTLTVSNMSPEDSSIYLCSVVEGGTEAFFGQGTRLTVV.

This clonotype was picked up a small number of times. The chain is built from TRBV9 and TRBJ2-1; either TRBD1 or TRBD2 may supply D (5 bases each). The ends were cut back, 0 bases at V and 6 bases at J, with 13 bases in the middle. The CDR3 consists of 15 residues. Germline CDR1 reads SGDLS; CDR2 reads YYNGEE. The CDR3 sequence: CASSVGTGPSNEQFF. DNA for the CDR3: TGTGCCAGCAGCGTAGGGACGGGGCCCAGCAATGAGCAGTTCTTC.

In its sample, this clonotype was seen a few times. The rearrangement uses TRBV6-2 or TRBV6-3 and TRBJ2-5; D call uncertain. CDR3 length equals 11 residues. V lost 6 bases to trimming and J lost 4 bases, with 6 bases between them. CDR1 MNHEY and CDR2 SVGEGT come from the germline V gene. CDR3 sequence: CASSNPETQYF. In nucleotides, the CDR3 is TGTGCCAGCAGCAACCCAGAGACCCAGTACTTC.

This clonotype was counted a few times. This chain joins TRBV25-1 and TRBJ1-2, with D maybe TRBD1 (6 bases). With 3 bases removed from V and 7 bases from J, the gap between germline ends came to 15 bases. Germline V gives CDR1 MGHDK, CDR2 SYGVNS. This CDR3 region has 14 residues. The CDR3 region has the DNA TGTGCCAGCAGTGAGGGGGCAGGAGCAGTTGGCTACACCTTC. The encoded protein is CASSEGAGAVGYTF.

The chain has TRBV20-1 and TRBJ2-1; D tentatively reads TRBD1 or TRBD2 (6 bases each). The CDR3 runs to 14 residues. V dropped 3 bases and J dropped 4 bases, with 13 bases sitting between them. The germline gives CDR1 DFQATT, CDR2 SNEGSKA (reference sequence). CDR3 sequence reads: CSARRGAHYNEQFF. For the CDR3, the DNA is TGCAGTGCTAGGAGGGGGGCCCATTACAATGAGCAGTTCTTC.

A few counts support this clonotype. The V call is TRBV5-1, the J call TRBJ2-3, with 12 positions matching TRBD2. CDR3 length: 19 residues. CDR1 and CDR2 from the germline V gene are SGHRS and YFSETQ. The ends lost 0 bases at V and 1 base at J; junction bases unmatched: 9. CDR3 nucleotides: TGCGCCAGCAGCTTGGCCGGACTAGCGGGGCCGCCCGGCACAGATACGCAGTATTTT. Protein sequence: CASSLAGLAGPPGTDTQYF.

This clonotype was detected ten times or more. The chain is built from TRBV5-1 and TRBJ2-7; D is perhaps TRBD2 (6 bases). Germline loops: CDR1 SGHRS, CDR2 YFSETQ. This CDR3 spans 12 amino acids. Trimming took off 7 bases at V and 3 bases at J, with 11 bases between the two ends. The CDR3 loop is CASRLRGYEQYF. As DNA, the CDR3 is TGCGCCAGCCGACTGCGGGGCTACGAGCAGTACTTC.

This clonotype has at least ten counts. V and J are TRBV12-3 or TRBV12-4 and TRBJ2-1, with D perhaps assigned TRBD1 or TRBD2 (5 bases each). This CDR3 region has 12 residues. Deletions cut 1 base from V and 9 bases from J, with 7 bases between. The CDR3 bases are TGTGCCAGCAGTTTAGGAGGGGTTGAGCAGTTCTTC. It specifies CASSLGGVEQFF.

The chain carries TRBV20-1 and TRBJ2-1, with D possibly being TRBD1 (5 bases). From germline, CDR1 is DFQATT and CDR2 SNEGSKA (reference sequence). The V end lost 3 bases, the J end lost 16 bases, and 22 bases lay between the germline ends. There are 13 residues in the CDR3. The CDR3 region is CSASPKGRAWGFF. CDR3 bases: TGCAGTGCTAGCCCAAAGGGCAGGGCCTGGGGTTTCTTC.

This clonotype was observed at least ten times. The chain links TRBV20-1 to TRBJ1-1; D gene ambiguous. The CDR3 has 12 residues. The V gene lost 5 bases and the J gene lost 10 bases, with 17 bases spanning the gap. Germline lookup yields CDR1 DFQATT and CDR2 SNEGSKA (reference sequence). The CDR3 region has the DNA TGCAGTGCTGAATGGGTAGATGAGAGAGCTTTCTTT. It encodes CSAEWVDERAFF.

The rearrangement links TRBV4-1 to TRBJ2-1; D is unresolved. The germline CDR1 and CDR2 sequences are MGHRA and YSYEKL. V was trimmed by 0 bases and J by 5 bases, leaving 5 bases between them. The CDR3 contains 13 residues. CDR3 sequence reads: CASSQDGNNEQFF. In DNA, the CDR3 is TGCGCCAGCAGCCAAGATGGAAACAATGAGCAGTTCTTC.

J is TRBJ2-7 and V is TRBV5-1; D is possibly TRBD2 (5 bases). Trimming removed 4 bases from V and 0 bases from J, with 17 bases in between. The CDR3 length is 16 residues. CDR1 and CDR2 from the germline V gene are SGHRS and YFSETQ. CDR3 DNA sequence: TGCGCCAGCAGCCCTGTTGGAGGCCGACTCTCCTACGAGCAGTACTTC. It translates to CASSPVGGRLSYEQYF.

V usage is TRBV20-1 and J usage is TRBJ2-7; possible D gene TRBD1, 5 bases. CDR1 and CDR2 from the germline V gene are DFQATT and SNEGSKA (reference sequence). The V gene lost 4 bases and the J gene lost 3 bases, with 13 bases spanning the gap. The CDR3 is 13 residues long. The CDR3 spells CSAIGATDYEQYF. CDR3 nucleotides: TGCAGTGCTATCGGAGCGACAGACTACGAGCAGTACTTC.

This sequence joins TRBV20-1 and TRBJ1-1; the D gene is possibly TRBD1 (5 bases). The V end was cut by 3 bases, the J end by 3 bases, with 17 bases between. The germline V gene has CDR1 DFQATT and CDR2 SNEGSKA (reference sequence). The CDR3 consists of 15 residues. CDR3 coding DNA: TGCAGTGCTAGGACCGGGACCCGGGGTCACACTGAAGCTTTCTTT. Translating gives CSARTGTRGHTEAFF.

This clonotype was observed many times. V usage is TRBV9 and J usage is TRBJ1-1; the D is unclear. This CDR3 contains 12 residues. V was pared by 0 bases and J by 3 bases, with 3 bases between. CDR1 SGDLS and CDR2 YYNGEE come from the germline V gene. This chain's CDR3 is CASSVVDTEAFF. CDR3 in DNA: TGTGCCAGCAGCGTAGTTGACACTGAAGCTTTCTTT.